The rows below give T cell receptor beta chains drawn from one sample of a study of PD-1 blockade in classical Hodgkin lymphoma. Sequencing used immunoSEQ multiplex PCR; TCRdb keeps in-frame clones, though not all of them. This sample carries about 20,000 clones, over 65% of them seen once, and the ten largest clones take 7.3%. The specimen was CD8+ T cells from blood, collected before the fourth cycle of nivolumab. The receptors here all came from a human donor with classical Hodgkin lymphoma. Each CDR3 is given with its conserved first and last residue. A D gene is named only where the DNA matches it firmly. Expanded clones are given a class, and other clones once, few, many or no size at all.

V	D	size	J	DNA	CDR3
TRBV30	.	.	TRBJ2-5	TGTGCCTGGGAGGACAGAGACCCGCAAGAGACCCAGTACTTC	CAWEDRDPQETQYF
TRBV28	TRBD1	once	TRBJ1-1	TGTGCCAGCACCAGGGACAGGGGAGGCACTGAAGCTTTCTTT	CASTRDRGGTEAFF
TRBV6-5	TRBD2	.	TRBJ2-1	TGTGCCAGCAGTACTAGCGGGGGGCCACTTGAGCAGTTCTTC	CASSTSGGPLEQFF
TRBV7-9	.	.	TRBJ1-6	TGTGCCAGCAGCCTGACAATTTCACCCCTCCACTTT	CASSLTISPLHF
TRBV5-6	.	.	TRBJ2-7	TGTGCCAGCAGTAGGCTAGGGGAAAACTACGAGCAGTACTTC	CASSRLGENYEQYF
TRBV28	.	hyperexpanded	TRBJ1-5	TGTGCCAGCAGAGTTGACAGGCTTAGCAATCAGCCCCAGCATTTT	CASRVDRLSNQPQHF
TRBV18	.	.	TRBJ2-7	TGTGCCAGCTCACCACCGGAGTACGAGCAGTACTTC	CASSPPEYEQYF
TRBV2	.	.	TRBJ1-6	TGTGCCAGCAGTGAGGGTTTTCAGGGTTGGAGTTCACCCCTCCACTTT	CASSEGFQGWSSPLHF
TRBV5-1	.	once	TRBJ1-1	TGCGCCAGCAGCTTGGATCACAGGGAAACTGAAGCTTTCTTT	CASSLDHRETEAFF
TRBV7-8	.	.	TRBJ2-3	TGTGCCAGCCGCTCGTTGGGGGGCTCGACAGATACGCAGTATTTT	CASRSLGGSTDTQYF
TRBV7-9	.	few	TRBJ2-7	TGTGCCAGCATCCCCCCGGGGCGGGGTGAGCAGTACTTC	CASIPPGRGEQYF
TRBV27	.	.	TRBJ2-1	TGTGCCAGCAGTCACGGACAGGAGCAGTTCTTC	CASSHGQEQFF
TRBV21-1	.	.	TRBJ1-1	TGTGCCAGCAGCAAAGAAGGCCTCGGCACTGAAGCTTTCTTT	CASSKEGLGTEAFF
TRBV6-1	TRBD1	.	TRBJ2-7	TGTGCCAGCAACGACAGGGCCTACGAGCAGTACTTC	CASNDRAYEQYF